The 31 T cell receptor beta chains below were found in one sample sequenced in a study of OX40 agonist ivuxolimab in advanced cancers. Profiling relied on immunoSEQ multiplex PCR, and the TCRdb table lists in-frame clones only, not all of them. The sample yields 90,000 to 95,000 clones, 87% seen once. The sequences come from CD4+ or CD8+ T cells sorted from blood, collected in a trial of the OX40 agonist ivuxolimab. The source of these receptors is an adult with an advanced solid tumor such as melanoma, head and neck, liver or kidney cancer.

On this clone: The sample has other DNA sequences that encode this CDR3 too. This chain joins TRBV6-1 and TRBJ2-1; D tentatively reads TRBD1 or TRBD2 (5 bases each). The CDR3 totals 14 residues. The germline V and J ends were trimmed by 7 bases and 3 bases, with 13 bases remaining between them. Germline values: CDR1 MNHNS, CDR2 SASEGT. CDR3 residues: CASTPGRYYNEQFF. CDR3 nucleotides: TGTGCCAGCACACCGGGGCGGTACTACAATGAGCAGTTCTTC.

The chain combines TRBV11-2 with TRBJ2-7, with TRBD1 matching 7 bases. This CDR3 spans 14 amino acids. V dropped 1 base and J dropped 1; count of bases not matched to a gene: 1. Germline CDR1 is SGHAT and CDR2 is FQNNGV. CDR3 in DNA: TGTGCCAGCAGCTTAGGCAGGGGGTCCTACGAGCAGTACTTC. This gives the protein CASSLGRGSYEQYF. The whole variable domain, filled in from reference TRBV11-2 and TRBJ2-7, reads EAGVAQSPRYKIIEKRQSVAFWCNPISGHATLYWYQQILGQGPKLLIQFQNNGVVDDSQLPKDRFSAERLKGVDSTLKIQPAKLEDSAVYLCASSLGRGSYEQYFGPGTRLTVT.

The V and J genes are TRBV7-2 and TRBJ2-4, with D perhaps matching TRBD2 (5 bases). Between the trimmed V and J ends, which lost 6 bases and 5 bases, there was a span of 14 bases. From germline, CDR1 is SGHTA and CDR2 FQGNSA. The CDR3 length is 14 residues. The CDR3 spells CASSLTSTENIQYF. The CDR3 DNA reads TGTGCCAGCAGTTTAACTAGTACGGAAAACATTCAGTACTTC. The full variable domain, rest sourced from reference TRBV7-2 and TRBJ2-4, is GAGVSQSPSNKVTEKGKDVELRCDPISGHTALYWYRQSLGQGLEFLIYFQGNSAPDKSGLPSDRFSAERTGGSVSTLTIQRTQQEDSAVYLCASSLTSTENIQYFGAGTRLSVL.

CDR3: CASSQGTGGDAEGETQYF. In DNA form, the CDR3 reads TGTGCCAGCAGCCAAGGAACGGGGGGGGATGCAGAAGGGGAGACCCAGTACTTC. The chain couples TRBV4-2 to TRBJ2-5; 8 positions agree with TRBD2. After removal of 1 base from V and 5 bases from J, the junction contained 15 bases not matched to a gene. The CDR3 spans 18 residues. CDR1 and CDR2 (germline): LGHNA, YNFKEQ.

The gene calls are TRBV5-5 and TRBJ2-7, with D perhaps matching TRBD2 (6 bases). V gave up 3 bases and J gave up 1 base, with 17 bases separating them. The CDR3 extends over 16 amino acids. Germline V gives CDR1 SGHKS, CDR2 YYEKEE (reference sequence). CDR3 sequence reads: CASSWTPGTQSYEQYV. The CDR3 DNA reads as TGTGCCAGCAGCTGGACCCCCGGGACTCAGTCCTACGAGCAGTACGTC.

The chain employs TRBV7-9 and TRBJ2-2; no clear D. This CDR3 spans 13 amino acids. The germline V gene has CDR1 SEHNR and CDR2 FQNEAQ (reference sequence). Trimming removed 1 base from V and 8 bases from J, with 8 bases in between. The CDR3: CASSLDFSGELFF. DNA of the CDR3: TGTGCCAGCAGCTTAGATTTTTCTGGGGAGCTGTTTTTT.

This clone showed up just a few times. The chain joins TRBV9 to TRBJ2-3, with D hard to call. Germline assignment: CDR1 SGDLS and CDR2 YYNGEE. This CDR3 is built from 15 residues. V lost 3 bases, J lost 2 bases, and 13 bases lay in between. The CDR3 loop is CASSADGWVTDTQYF. CDR3 in DNA: TGTGCCAGCAGCGCCGATGGGTGGGTCACAGATACGCAGTATTTT. Full variable domain (missing parts from reference TRBV9 and TRBJ2-3): DSGVTQTPKHLITATGQRVTLRCSPRSGDLSVYWYQQSLDQGLQFLIQYYNGEERAKGNILERFSAQQFPDLHSELNLSSLELGDSALYFCASSADGWVTDTQYFGPGTRLTVL.

The CDR3 region is CAISAATNEKLFF. CDR3 sequence (DNA): TGTGCCATCAGTGCAGCAACTAATGAAAAACTGTTTTTT. The V and J genes are TRBV10-3 and TRBJ1-4, with no clear D. The CDR3 is 13 amino acids. Trimming removed 4 bases from V and 0 bases from J, with 3 bases in between. Germline-derived CDR1 and CDR2 are ENHRY and SYGVKD.

The chain recombines TRBV5-4 with TRBJ2-1; no reliable D call. This CDR3 spans 13 amino acids. Trimming pared 4 bases from V and 8 bases from J, leaving 13 bases between. Germline lookup yields CDR1 SGHNT and CDR2 YYREEE (reference sequence). CDR3 DNA: TGTGCCAGCAGCCCAACACCATTGGATGAGCAGTTCTTC. It is translated as CASSPTPLDEQFF.

The J gene is TRBJ2-1, the V gene TRBV28; 7 bases fit TRBD1. Germline V CDR1 and CDR2: MDHEN, SYDVKM. After removal of 5 bases from V and 4 bases from J, the junction contained 14 bases not matched to a gene. The CDR3 has 17 amino acids. CDR3 in amino acids: CASSPVYGTALYNEQFF. CDR3 coding DNA: TGTGCCAGCAGTCCAGTCTACGGGACAGCCCTTTACAATGAGCAGTTCTTC.

The J gene is TRBJ2-1, the V gene TRBV5-4; a weak D match, TRBD2 (5 bases). Looked up from germline, CDR1 is SGHNT and CDR2 is YYREEE (reference sequence). V gave up 1 base and J gave up 7 bases, with 15 bases separating them. This CDR3 spans 15 amino acids. CDR3 loop: CASSLQVDGINEQFF. CDR3 nucleotide sequence: TGTGCCAGCAGCTTGCAGGTCGACGGGATAAATGAGCAGTTCTTC.

In nucleotides, the CDR3 is TGTGCCAGCGGGTTTGGGGGAACTGACGAGCAGTACGTC. It codes for CASGFGGTDEQYV. V and J are TRBV25-1 and TRBJ2-7; D may match TRBD1 or TRBD2 (5 bases each). Trimming stripped 8 bases from V and 5 bases from J, with 16 bases between. CDR1 and CDR2 from the germline V gene are MGHDK and SYGVNS. The CDR3 totals 13 residues.

The J gene is TRBJ2-2, the V gene TRBV4-2; D possibly uses TRBD1 or TRBD2 (5 bases each). CDR1 is LGHNA, CDR2 YNFKEQ, per germline. Trimming took off 0 bases at V and 0 bases at J, with 8 bases between the two ends. The CDR3 loop spans 16 amino acids. Here the CDR3 DNA reads TGTGCCAGCAGCCAAGATGGGGGAGCGAACACCGGGGAGCTGTTTTTT. Its protein is CASSQDGGANTGELFF.

The chain is built from TRBV28 and TRBJ1-1, with D possibly matching TRBD1 (6 bases). This CDR3 has 15 amino acids. The germline CDR1 and CDR2 sequences are MDHEN and SYDVKM. V was cut by 5 bases and J by 5 bases, with 18 bases left in between. This CDR3 is CASSPHTGLVTEAFF. For the CDR3, the DNA is TGTGCCAGCAGTCCCCACACAGGGCTGGTGACTGAAGCTTTCTTT.

The chain is built from TRBV27 and TRBJ1-4; a possible D gene is TRBD1 (6 bases). CDR3 length: 15 amino acids. V lost 3 bases and J 4 bases, leaving 12 bases between the germline ends. Germline CDR1 MNHEY, CDR2 SMNVEV (reference sequence). Written as DNA, the CDR3 is TGTGCCAGCAGTTTGGGGACATTTGTTAATGAAAAACTGTTTTTT. Amino acid sequence: CASSLGTFVNEKLFF.

Of note for this clone: An end of the junction does not agree with germline; a read error may underlie this. This sequence joins TRBV7-2 and TRBJ1-1; D call uncertain. This CDR3 is built from 14 residues. The germline V gene encodes CDR1 SGHTA and CDR2 FQGNSA. CDR3 sequence reads: CASILALRDTEAFF. In DNA form, the CDR3 reads TGTGCCAGCATCTTAGCGCTTCGGGACACTGAAGCTTTCTTT.

This chain uses TRBV7-3 with TRBJ2-3, with a weak D call TRBD2 (6 bases). Germline-derived CDR1 and CDR2 are SGHTA and FQGTGA. CDR3 length: 15 amino acids. Trimming removed 5 bases from V and 5 bases from J, with 17 bases in between. For the CDR3, the DNA is TGTGCCAGCAGCCCCCAAGCGGGTTGGAAAGATACGCAGTATTTT. Amino acid sequence: CASSPQAGWKDTQYF.

This clone has just a few counts. The chain is built from TRBV19 and TRBJ1-1; TRBD1 is a possible D gene (6 bases). The CDR3 is 14 residues long. CDR1 is LNHDA and CDR2 is SQIVND in the germline V gene (reference sequence). V was shortened by 3 bases and J by 8 bases, with 16 bases between the two germline ends. CDR3 sequence: CASSMARGAGEAFF. The DNA of the CDR3 is TGTGCCAGTAGTATGGCCCGGGGGGCCGGCGAAGCTTTCTTT.

This clone was seen a single time. This rearrangement joins TRBV27 to TRBJ2-2; no clear D gene. Between the trimmed V and J ends, which lost 6 bases and 5 bases, there was a span of 4 bases. The CDR3 is 11 residues long. The germline V gene encodes CDR1 MNHEY and CDR2 SMNVEV (reference sequence). CDR3 nucleotide sequence: TGTGCCAGCAGCTCTACCGGGGAGCTGTTTTTT. Protein product: CASSSTGELFF.

This chain joins TRBV5-4 and TRBJ2-3; TRBD2 aligns across 8 bases. Germline V gives CDR1 SGHNT, CDR2 YYREEE (reference sequence). There are 17 residues in the CDR3. J was trimmed by 1 base and V by 1 base; bases with no gene match: 8. The CDR3 nucleotides are TGTGCCAGCAGCTTGCTGAGCGGGGGACCCGGCACAGATACGCAGTATTTT. Its translation is CASSLLSGGPGTDTQYF.

The chain is built from TRBV27 and TRBJ1-2, with D perhaps matching TRBD1 (5 bases). Germline V gene data show CDR1 as MNHEY and CDR2 as SMNVEV (reference sequence). The CDR3 has 14 amino acids. The germline V and J ends were trimmed by 6 bases and 1 base, with 12 bases remaining between them. The CDR3 reads CASSPRDGNYGYTF. The CDR3 coding sequence is TGTGCCAGCAGCCCTCGGGACGGTAACTATGGCTACACCTTC.

The table lists this clone with a count of one. This chain joins TRBV30 and TRBJ2-6; possible D gene TRBD1, 6 bases. This CDR3 is 16 amino acids long. Trimming pared 1 base from V and 1 base from J, leaving 11 bases between. Looked up from germline, CDR1 is GTSNPN and CDR2 is SVGIG (reference sequence). CDR3: CAWSGKGVSGANVLTF. The CDR3 region has the DNA TGTGCCTGGAGTGGGAAGGGGGTATCTGGGGCCAACGTCCTGACTTTC. Full variable domain (missing parts from reference TRBV30 and TRBJ2-6): SQTIHQWPATLVQPVGSPLSLECTVEGTSNPNLYWYRQAAGRGLQLLFYSVGIGQISSEVPQNLSASRPQDRQFILSSKKLLLSDSGFYLCAWSGKGVSGANVLTFGAGSRLTVL.

The chain combines TRBV5-6 with TRBJ1-1, with D perhaps matching TRBD1 (5 bases). The CDR3 contains 17 residues. Between the trimmed V and J ends, which lost 0 bases and 5 bases, there was a span of 20 bases. Germline values: CDR1 SGHDT, CDR2 YYEEEE. CDR3 amino acids: CASSLDWGTGISTEAFF. The CDR3 DNA sequence: TGTGCCAGCAGCTTGGACTGGGGTACAGGTATATCGACTGAAGCTTTCTTT.

The V gene is TRBV11-1, the J gene TRBJ2-2, with D perhaps given as TRBD1 or TRBD2 (6 bases each). V dropped 3 bases and J dropped 3 bases, with 11 bases sitting between them. The CDR3 consists of 15 residues. The germline gives CDR1 SGHAT, CDR2 FQDESV (reference sequence). The chain's CDR3 is CASSLGGVYTGELFF. The CDR3, as DNA: TGTGCCAGCAGCTTGGGGGGCGTCTACACCGGGGAGCTGTTTTTT.

This clone has a single count. V is TRBV28 and J is TRBJ1-3; maybe TRBD1 (6 bases). Trimming took off 3 bases at V and 8 bases at J, with 14 bases between the two ends. The CDR3 runs to 14 residues. CDR1 is MDHEN and CDR2 is SYDVKM in the germline V gene. The CDR3 sequence: CASSLVQGPDTIYF. The CDR3 nucleotides read TGTGCCAGCAGTTTGGTACAGGGACCGGACACCATATATTTT.

The chain uses TRBV27 and TRBJ1-1; D is unclear. This CDR3 comprises 17 residues. V was cut by 5 bases and J by 1 base, with 20 bases left in between. Looked up from germline, CDR1 is MNHEY and CDR2 is SMNVEV (reference sequence). The CDR3 DNA follows: TGTGCCAGCAGTGGGCGGGGATTTGTGGGGAAGAACACTGAAGCTTTCTTT. Residues: CASSGRGFVGKNTEAFF.

On this clone itself: One junction end disagrees with the germline gene, perhaps due to a read error. The V call is TRBV7-7, the J call TRBJ1-1; no reliable D call. The length of the CDR3 is 13 residues. Looked up from germline, CDR1 is SSHAT and CDR2 is FNYEAQ (reference sequence). The CDR3 DNA reads TGTGCTAGCAGCCTTAGACGGGGCACTGAAGCTTTCTTT. It is translated as CASSLRRGTEAFF.

The V gene is TRBV6-1, the J gene TRBJ2-7; D uncertain. V lost 0 bases and J 4 bases, leaving 4 bases between the germline ends. This CDR3 spans 12 amino acids. CDR1 MNHNS and CDR2 SASEGT come from the germline V gene. The CDR3 is CASSEAIYEQYF. CDR3 DNA sequence: TGTGCCAGCAGTGAAGCGATATACGAGCAGTACTTC.

The chain employs TRBV9 and TRBJ2-3, with D possibly being TRBD2 (6 bases). Per the germline V gene, CDR1 is SGDLS and CDR2 is YYNGEE. The V and J ends lost 1 base and 6 bases respectively, with 12 bases between them. The CDR3 has 14 residues. Here the CDR3 reads CASSVFGGADTQYF. For the CDR3, the DNA is TGTGCCAGCAGCGTATTCGGGGGAGCGGATACGCAGTATTTT.

V usage is TRBV5-1 and J usage is TRBJ2-3, with 7 bases matching TRBD2. The CDR3 runs 16 residues. Trimming at V came to 4 bases and at J to 1 base, leaving 9 bases not matched to a gene. Per germline, CDR1 SGHRS and CDR2 YFSETQ. The CDR3 DNA follows: TGCGCCAGCAGCGCACTAGCGAGACACGGCACAGATACGCAGTATTTT. Translated, it gives CASSALARHGTDTQYF.

The V and J genes are TRBV6-1 and TRBJ2-1; no clear D. The CDR3 is 13 residues long. From germline, CDR1 is MNHNS and CDR2 SASEGT. Deletions cut 6 bases from V and 4 bases from J, with 10 bases between. In DNA form, the CDR3 reads TGTGCCAGCAGCGTCGAATTTTACAATGAGCAGTTCTTC. It codes for CASSVEFYNEQFF.